A selection of T cell receptor beta chains follows, all from one sample in a study of graft-versus-host responses after intestinal transplantation. Measured with immunoSEQ multiplex PCR; TCRdb has only the in-frame clones, and not every one. The sample records roughly 77,000 clones, around 89% being singletons. No antigen is known for these receptors. The input for sequencing was unstimulated CD8+ T cells sorted from spleen or lymph node cells, taken before intestinal transplant. The receptor set was obtained from a human donor who received an intestinal transplant. CDR3s include the opening cysteine and the closing phenylalanine or tryptophan. D genes are given only for firm matches. Clone size is stated in some rows and not others, as once, few, many or a class when expanded.

clone size	V gene	D gene	J gene	CDR3 DNA	CDR3 protein
few	TRBV29-1	TRBD1	TRBJ2-1	TGCAGCGCTGACAGGGAAAGCTCCTACAATGAGCAGTTCTTC	CSADRESSYNEQFF
.	TRBV14	.	TRBJ1-6	TGTGCCAGCAGCCAAGACCTACGTTCACCCCTCCACTTT	CASSQDLRSPLHF
.	TRBV30	.	TRBJ2-7	TGTGCCTGGAACCCCGGACAGCACTACGAGCAGTACTTC	CAWNPGQHYEQYF
.	TRBV19	.	TRBJ2-2	TGTGCCAGTAGTCCTGCCAGGGGGGAGCTGTTTTTT	CASSPARGELFF
.	TRBV7-3	TRBD1	TRBJ2-2	TGTGCCAGCAGCTTAGGGGACAGGGGAAACACCGGGGAGCTGTTTTTT	CASSLGDRGNTGELFF
.	TRBV7-9	.	TRBJ1-2	TGTGCCAGCAGCCTACAGGGCTGGGATGGCTACACCTTC	CASSLQGWDGYTF
.	TRBV6-1	TRBD1	TRBJ1-5	TGTGCCAGCAGTGAAGTGGGACAGAGCAATCAGCCCCAGCATTTT	CASSEVGQSNQPQHF
.	TRBV9	.	TRBJ1-2	TGTGCCAGCAGCGTATCTGGGGGCGGTAGTGGCTACACCTTC	CASSVSGGGSGYTF
few	TRBV2	.	TRBJ1-1	TGTGCCAGCGCCAGGGGGAACACTGAAGCTTTCTTT	CASARGNTEAFF
.	TRBV6-5	TRBD2	TRBJ2-2	TGTGCCAGCAGTTGGGGACTAGTCAGGACCGGGGAGCTGTTTTTT	CASSWGLVRTGELFF
once	TRBV5-6	.	TRBJ2-3	TGTGCCAGCAGCTACGGACTGAATACGCAGTATTTT	CASSYGLNTQYF
.	TRBV4-1	TRBD1	TRBJ2-1	TGCGCCAGCAGCCAAGACGGGACAGGAGGTGAGCAGTTCTTC	CASSQDGTGGEQFF
.	TRBV9	TRBD2	TRBJ2-1	TGTGCCAGCAGCGTAAGGTCTAGCGGGGTCAATGAGCAGTTCTTC	CASSVRSSGVNEQFF
once	TRBV13	.	TRBJ2-1	TGTGCCAGCAGCTCGCCGGACTCGAACAATGAGCAGTTCTTC	CASSSPDSNNEQFF
.	TRBV30	TRBD1	TRBJ1-2	TGTGCCTGCGCATACAGGGGGCTTCGCTACACCTTC	CACAYRGLRYTF
.	TRBV2	TRBD1	TRBJ2-7	TGTGCCAGCAGGGTCCGGGACAGGGCCCTAATCGAGCAGTACTTC	CASRVRDRALIEQYF
.	TRBV7-9	TRBD2	TRBJ2-7	TGTGCCAGCAGCCCCCGACTAGCGGGGTTTGCCTACGAGCAGTACTTC	CASSPRLAGFAYEQYF
once	TRBV4-2	TRBD2	TRBJ2-1	TGTGCCAGCAGCCCAGGACTAGCGGGAGCCTGGGATGAGCAGTTCTTC	CASSPGLAGAWDEQFF
.	TRBV27	TRBD1	TRBJ2-3	TGTGCCAGCAGTCCACAGGGGGGAGATACGCAGTATTTT	CASSPQGGDTQYF
.	TRBV7-3	TRBD2	TRBJ2-2	TGTGCCAGCAGCCCCAGGGCCCGACTAGCGGATAACACCGGGGAGCTGTTTTTT	CASSPRARLADNTGELFF
.	TRBV7-8	.	TRBJ2-1	TGTGCCAGCATTGGCCCAAGAGGGAGTGACTATGAGCAGTTCTTC	CASIGPRGSDYEQFF
.	TRBV19	.	TRBJ1-2	TGTGCCGCGTCATGGGGGGATGATGGCTACACCTTC	CAASWGDDGYTF
.	TRBV4-1	TRBD1	TRBJ2-2	TGCGCCAGCAGCCAAGATTTCGGGACAGGGTTGAACACCGGGGAGCTGTTTTTT	CASSQDFGTGLNTGELFF
.	TRBV28	.	TRBJ1-4	TGTGCCAGCAGCGGACATTCAACTAATGAAAAACTGTTTTTT	CASSGHSTNEKLFF
.	TRBV27	TRBD1	TRBJ1-2	TGTGCCAGCAGTTTAGGGACAGTTGGGTTGGATGGCTACACCTTC	CASSLGTVGLDGYTF
.	TRBV7-6	TRBD2	TRBJ2-1	TGTGCCAGCAGCTCGCCCACTAGCGGGAGACCCTACAATGAGCAGTTCTTC	CASSSPTSGRPYNEQFF
.	TRBV5-5	TRBD1	TRBJ1-2	TGTGCCAGCAGCTTGGGACAGGGAGGAGGGGATGGCTACACCTTC	CASSLGQGGGDGYTF
.	TRBV9	TRBD2	TRBJ2-5	TGTGCCAGCAGCCCGGCTAGCGGGCCTATCCAAGAGACCCAGTACTTC	CASSPASGPIQETQYF
.	TRBV7-9	TRBD1	TRBJ2-7	TGTGCCAGCAGCTCGACAGGGGCGAAGGTCGAGCAGTACTTC	CASSSTGAKVEQYF
.	TRBV10-2	.	TRBJ1-2	TGCGCCAGCAGTGAGTCTTTAGCAGCTCGCGATGGCTACACCTTC	CASSESLAARDGYTF
.	TRBV2	.	TRBJ2-1	TGTGCCAGCAGTGCGGTCTACAATGAGCAGTTCTTC	CASSAVYNEQFF
.	TRBV6-1	TRBD1	TRBJ2-1	TGTGCCAGCAGTGAAAGTCACAGGGGCGCGTTCTACAATGAGCAGTTCTTC	CASSESHRGAFYNEQFF
.	TRBV7-2	.	TRBJ2-5	TGTGCCAGCAGCTTAGGATGGCCCGAGACCCAGTACTTC	CASSLGWPETQYF
.	TRBV27	TRBD2	TRBJ2-7	TGTGCCAGCAGTTTAGCTAGCGGGAGGGCCCACGAGCAGTACTTC	CASSLASGRAHEQYF
once	TRBV28	.	TRBJ2-3	TGTGCCAGCAGTTTATTCCGCCGACATTACTCAGATACGCAGTATTTT	CASSLFRRHYSDTQYF
.	TRBV5-6	.	TRBJ2-7	TGTGCCAGCAGCTCAACAGGGTTCGTCGGGCAGTACTTC	CASSSTGFVGQYF
.	TRBV9	TRBD2	TRBJ2-5	TGTGCCAGCAGCGTAGATCTCGGGCGGGGGGAAGAGACCCAGTACTTC	CASSVDLGRGEETQYF
.	TRBV4-1	.	TRBJ2-7	TGCGCCAGCAGCCAAGATGGGTCAGGGAAAGGCTACGAGCAGTACTTC	CASSQDGSGKGYEQYF
once	TRBV2	TRBD1	TRBJ2-7	TGTGCCAGCAGTGGGTCCGTGACAGGGGATCCATACGAGCAGTACTTC	CASSGSVTGDPYEQYF
once	TRBV18	TRBD1	TRBJ2-5	TGTGCCAGCTCCCCTGGGACAGGGATCCAAGAGACCCAGTACTTC	CASSPGTGIQETQYF
.	TRBV27	TRBD1	TRBJ2-7	TGTGCCAGCAGTTTCATAGGTGGGACAGGGGTATACGAGCAGTACTTC	CASSFIGGTGVYEQYF
.	TRBV28	TRBD1	TRBJ1-2	TGTGCCAGCAACGACAGGGAATTCGGTGGCTACACCTTC	CASNDREFGGYTF
few	TRBV2	TRBD1	TRBJ2-7	TGTGCCAGCAGCTACACTGACAGGGGCTACGAGCAGTACTTC	CASSYTDRGYEQYF
.	TRBV5-6	.	TRBJ2-6	TGTGCCAGCAGACAATACGGGTCCCGGGCCAACGTCCTGACTTTC	CASRQYGSRANVLTF
.	TRBV9	TRBD2	TRBJ2-5	TGTGCCAGCAGCGCGCCATTTAGCGGGGGGGCCCAAGAGACCCAGTACTTC	CASSAPFSGGAQETQYF
.	TRBV11-2	TRBD2	TRBJ2-2	TGTGCCAGCAGTTGGAGCGGGAGCTACACCGGGGAGCTGTTTTTT	CASSWSGSYTGELFF
.	TRBV27	TRBD2	TRBJ2-5	TGTGCCAGTCGTTCGACTAGCGGGAGAAGTGAGACCCAGTACTTC	CASRSTSGRSETQYF
.	TRBV7-6	.	TRBJ2-7	TGTGCCAGCGGGTTCTCTGGCGGGACCTACGAGCAGTACTTC	CASGFSGGTYEQYF